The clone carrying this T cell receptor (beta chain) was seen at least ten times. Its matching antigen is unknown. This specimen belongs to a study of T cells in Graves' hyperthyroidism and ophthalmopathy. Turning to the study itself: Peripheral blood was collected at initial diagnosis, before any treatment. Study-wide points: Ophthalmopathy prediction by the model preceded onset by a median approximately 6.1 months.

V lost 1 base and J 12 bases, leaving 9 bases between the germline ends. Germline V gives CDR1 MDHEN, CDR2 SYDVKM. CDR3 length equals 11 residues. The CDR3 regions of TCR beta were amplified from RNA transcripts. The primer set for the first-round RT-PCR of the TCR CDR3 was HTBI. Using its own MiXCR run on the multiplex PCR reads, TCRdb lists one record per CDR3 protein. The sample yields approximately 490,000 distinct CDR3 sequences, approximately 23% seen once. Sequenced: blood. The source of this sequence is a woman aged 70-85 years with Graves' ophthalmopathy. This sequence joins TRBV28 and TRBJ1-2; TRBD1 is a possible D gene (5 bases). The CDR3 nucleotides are TGTGCCAGCAGTTTATCAGGGTTCGACACCTTC. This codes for CASSLSGFDTF.